This TCR beta chain was observed in a study of T cell responses to AZD1222 COVID-19 vaccine. Profiling relied on immunoSEQ multiplex PCR, and the TCRdb table lists in-frame clones only, not all of them. The sample lists approximately 100,000 clones, roughly nine tenths occurring once. Whole-study results and caveats: Repertoires were collected only later (after the peak T cell response had occurred). Donors skewed white British and female; clonal diversity was possibly underestimated.

V lost 5 bases to trimming and J lost 4 bases; unmatched junction nucleotides: 8. Germline-derived CDR1 and CDR2 are SGDLS and YYNGEE. This CDR3 is 15 amino acids long. Note on this clone: Its target is not known.

Sequenced here: peripheral blood, sampled 28 days after the second dose of the MenACWY control vaccine. The clonotype was recovered from an adult who received the MenACWY meningococcal vaccine as a control. The rearrangement uses TRBV9 and TRBJ2-7; the match to TRBD1 covers 11 bases. This CDR3 reads CASSEGTGGFYEQYF. In nucleotides, the CDR3 is TGTGCCAGCAGTGAGGGGACAGGGGGTTTTTACGAGCAGTACTTC.